The 24 T cell receptor beta chains below all came from one sample that was sequenced in a study of tumor and adjacent non-tumor tissue in lung cancer. No cell sorting was done before RNA was extracted from the tissue. TCRbeta libraries were built with three rounds of nested PCR, modified from ARM-PCR. Via MiXCR, TCRdb re-called the multiplex PCR reads, giving one row per CDR3 protein. The table has roughly 120,000 distinct CDR3 sequences, roughly 73% seen once. Specimen: lung tumor tissue. These receptors were taken from an older woman with non-small cell lung cancer.

About this clonotype itself: This may stem from a read error, because a much larger clone lies one nucleotide away. DNA for the CDR3: TGTGCCAGCAGGGACAGTAGGCGCAATAAGCCCCAGCATTTT. It specifies CASRDSRRNKPQHF. The chain has TRBV5-6 and TRBJ1-5; possibly TRBD1 for D (6 bases). The length of the CDR3 is 14 residues. In germline, CDR1 is SGHDT, CDR2 YYEEEE.

This clonotype was observed at least ten times. The rearrangement links TRBV29-1 to TRBJ2-5, with 8 bases identical to TRBD2. V dropped 1 base and J dropped 4; count of bases not matched to a gene: 5. The germline gives CDR1 SQVTM, CDR2 ANQGSEA. The CDR3 contains 14 residues. CDR3 in amino acids: CSVEAGLDGETQYF. The CDR3 nucleotides read TGCAGCGTTGAAGCGGGACTAGACGGAGAGACCCAGTACTTC.

As to this clonotype: Possible read error: a much larger clone is one base away. The J gene is TRBJ2-7, the V gene TRBV4-3; the D gene is possibly TRBD1 (6 bases). The CDR3 has 14 amino acids. V lost 2 bases to trimming and J lost 6 bases, with 14 bases between them. Germline V gene sequence: CDR1 LGHNA, CDR2 YSLEER. CDR3 nucleotides: TGCGCCAGCAGCCAACTTTTGGACAGATCCGAGCAGTACTTC. This translates into CASSQLLDRSEQYF.

This clonotype was observed a few times. With a much larger clone just one base away, this may be a read error. This rearrangement joins TRBV12-3 or TRBV12-4 to TRBJ1-3; possibly TRBD1 for D (5 bases). The CDR3 loop spans 15 amino acids. V was shortened by 8 bases and J by 0 bases, with 14 bases between the two germline ends. The CDR3 bases are TGTGCCAGCGGCCCGGGACGGTACTCTGGAAACACCATATATTTT. Translation: CASGPGRYSGNTIYF.

A word on this clonotype: The junction and the germline gene differ at one end; a read error may be behind it. The chain joins TRBV12-3 or TRBV12-4 to TRBJ2-2, with 8 bases aligning to TRBD2. The CDR3 length is 15 residues. CDR3 in amino acids: CSRRGGGPNTGELLF. The CDR3, as DNA: TGTTCCAGAAGGGGCGGGGGGCCAAACACCGGGGAGCTGCTTTTT.

This chain joins TRBV6-6 and TRBJ2-7; D may be TRBD2 (6 bases). Germline V lookup: CDR1 MNHNY, CDR2 SVGAGI (reference sequence). This CDR3 comprises 12 residues. Trimming shortened V by 0 bases and J by 7 bases, and 7 bases separated the two germline ends. CDR3 bases: TGTGCCAGCAGTTACTCCGGGAGTGAGCAGTACTTC. It yields the protein CASSYSGSEQYF.

The chain combines TRBV20-1 with TRBJ2-7; D remains unclear. The CDR3 is 13 residues long. Per germline, CDR1 DFQATT and CDR2 SNEGSKA (reference sequence). For the CDR3, the DNA is TGCATTGTTAGGTTTGGGAACTCCTACGAGCAGTACTTC. This sequence encodes CIVRFGNSYEQYF.

Comment on this clonotype: The junction does not match germline at one end; this may be a read error. The chain has TRBV6-2 or TRBV6-3 and TRBJ2-3, with no clear D. This CDR3 is 14 amino acids long. CDR1 and CDR2 from the germline V gene are MNHEY and SVGEGT. The CDR3 DNA reads TGTGTCAGCAGTGAGACGGTAGGCGGAGATACGCAGTATTTT. Translated: CVSSETVGGDTQYF.

The chain has TRBV20-1 and TRBJ2-4; possible D gene TRBD2, 6 bases. The CDR3 consists of 12 residues. The V gene lost 7 bases and the J gene lost 13 bases, with 20 bases spanning the gap. Germline CDR1 is DFQATT and CDR2 is SNEGSKA (reference sequence). Here the CDR3 reads CSVPIPSEDQYF. CDR3 nucleotides: TGCAGTGTTCCGATCCCTAGCGAGGACCAGTACTTC.

The chain combines TRBV11-2 with TRBJ2-7, with TRBD2 matching 7 bases. The CDR3 consists of 15 residues. Germline V lookup: CDR1 SGHAT, CDR2 FQNNGV. The CDR3 nucleotides read TGTGCTATCAGCTACGGGACTCGCGGGAGCTACGAGCAGTACTTC. Protein: CAISYGTRGSYEQYF.

About this clonotype itself: Germline and junction disagree at one end, which may indicate a read error. This rearrangement joins TRBV28 to TRBJ2-5, with TRBD1 matching 8 bases. Per germline, CDR1 MDHEN and CDR2 SYDVKM. The CDR3 runs 16 residues. CDR3 coding DNA: TGTGCCAGCAGACTTACAGGGGGAGAGGGCCAAGAGACCCAGTATTTC. Residues: CASRLTGGEGQETQYF.

The table lists this clonotype with a few counts. This could be a read error, since a much larger clone is one nucleotide away. The V gene is TRBV20-1, the J gene TRBJ2-3, with 13 positions matching TRBD2. The CDR3 consists of 14 residues. Germline V gives CDR1 DFQATT, CDR2 SNEGSKA (reference sequence). This chain's CDR3 is CITPGLAGTDTQYF. The CDR3 DNA is TGCATTACCCCGGGACTAGCGGGAACAGATACGCAGTATTTT.

Of note for this clonotype: Since the CDR3 does not end with the conserved phenylalanine or tryptophan, this likely comes from a read error. V and J are TRBV12-3 or TRBV12-4 and TRBJ1-5; 9 nucleotides align to TRBD1. The CDR3 covers 17 residues. Losses at the gene ends were 6 bases for V and 3 bases for J; bases not matched to a gene: 12. The CDR3 protein is CASSRRRGQGNNQPQHL. DNA of the CDR3: TGTGCCAGCAGCCGTCGGAGGGGACAGGGCAACAATCAGCCCCAGCATCTT.

The gene calls are TRBV6-5 and TRBJ2-7, with D maybe TRBD1 (6 bases). Germline V gene lookup returns CDR1 MNHEY and CDR2 SVGAGI. The CDR3 length is 15 residues. Trimming took 10 bases from V and 4 from J, leaving 23 bases between them. The CDR3 sequence: CANRRKDRTEYEQYF. The CDR3 DNA is TGTGCCAACAGGAGAAAGGATAGGACAGAGTACGAGCAGTACTTC.

A note on this clonotype: At one of its ends the junction is not consistent with the germline gene, which may arise from a read error. The chain uses TRBV6-5 and TRBJ1-6; 7 bases agree with TRBD1. This CDR3 has 15 residues. Germline-derived CDR1 and CDR2 are MNHEY and SVGAGI. For the CDR3, the DNA is TGTGCCGGCAGTTACCTAGGGGGCTGGCATTCACCCCTCCACTTT. This gives the protein CAGSYLGGWHSPLHF.

A few counts support this clonotype. The rearrangement uses TRBV28 and TRBJ1-6; 7 bases match TRBD1. Germline values: CDR1 MDHEN, CDR2 SYDVKM. J was trimmed by 6 bases and V by 4 bases; bases with no gene match: 3. The CDR3 length is 14 residues. The chain's CDR3 is CASSYGTVNSPLHF. CDR3 DNA: TGTGCCAGCAGTTATGGGACAGTTAATTCACCCCTCCACTTT.

This clonotype appeared once. The junction departs from the called germline gene at one end, perhaps through a read error. CDR3 amino acids: CSTRGGAWTEAFF. As DNA, the CDR3 is TGTAGTACTAGAGGGGGGGCCTGGACTGAAGCTTTCTTT. The chain joins TRBV20-1 to TRBJ1-1; a possible D gene is TRBD1 (6 bases). CDR3 length equals 13 residues. The germline CDR1 and CDR2 sequences are DFQATT and SNEGSKA (reference sequence).

In regard to this clonotype: Sequence at one end of the junction differs from germline and may be a read error. The chain recombines TRBV12-3 or TRBV12-4 with TRBJ2-1; D may correspond to TRBD1 or TRBD2 (6 bases each). The CDR3 is 14 residues long. The CDR3 reads CASGFDGGGNEQFF. CDR3 in DNA: TGTGCCAGCGGTTTTGATGGAGGGGGGAATGAGCAATTCTTC.

Regarding this clonotype: The CDR3 ends on some other residue instead of the conserved phenylalanine or tryptophan, so this is likely a read error. No DNA is shown, since the ends of the CDR3 on it are uncertain; the CDR3 is the one TCRdb lists. Here the CDR3 reads CASKTGTSNGEQLL. The chain links TRBV6-2 or TRBV6-3 to TRBJ2-1; no DNA check was done on the table's D call, TRBD1. The germline gives CDR1 MNHEY, CDR2 SVGEGT. The CDR3 totals 14 residues, both ends included.

The chain has TRBV11-3 and TRBJ1-2; D call uncertain. Germline V gene sequence: CDR1 SGHNT, CDR2 YENEEA. CDR3 size: 15 residues. Trimming shortened V by 5 bases and J by 9 bases, and 22 bases separated the two germline ends. The CDR3 sequence: CASSPDSTCRDSYTF. In DNA form, the CDR3 reads TGTGCCAGCAGCCCAGACTCGACATGTAGAGATAGCTACACCTTC.

V and J are TRBV28 and TRBJ1-4; a possible D gene is TRBD1 (5 bases). Trimming took 6 bases from V and 4 from J, leaving 18 bases between them. CDR3 size: 16 residues. The germline V gene encodes CDR1 MDHEN and CDR2 SYDVKM. The CDR3 region has the DNA TGTGCCAGCAGCCCTTATGCCAGGGCCTTTAATGAAAAACTGTTTTTT. Amino acids: CASSPYARAFNEKLFF.

This chain links TRBV28 with TRBJ2-1, with TRBD2 identical over 11 bases. The CDR3 runs 18 residues. Germline lookup yields CDR1 MDHEN and CDR2 SYDVKM. V lost 7 bases to trimming and J lost 12 bases; unmatched junction nucleotides: 23. CDR3: CASTAPGLAGGQMGVQFF. The CDR3 nucleotides are TGTGCCAGCACCGCCCCCGGGCTAGCGGGAGGCCAAATGGGTGTGCAGTTCTTC.

Remarks on this clonotype: This may be a read error: a much more frequent sequence differs by one nucleotide. V and J are TRBV28 and TRBJ2-2; 7 nucleotides agree with TRBD1. CDR1 is MDHEN, CDR2 SYDVKM, per germline. The CDR3 covers 16 residues. CDR3 protein: CVSSFAGQANTGELFF. The CDR3 bases are TGTGTCAGCAGTTTCGCCGGACAGGCGAACACCGGGGAGCTGTTTTTT.

Worth noting for this clonotype: A read error may be the cause here, since a much bigger clone is one base away. The chain couples TRBV20-1 to TRBJ2-7; TRBD1 might be the D (7 bases). Germline V lookup: CDR1 DFQATT, CDR2 SNEGSKA (reference sequence). CDR3 length equals 15 residues. V was pared by 7 bases and J by 6 bases, with 25 bases between. The CDR3 region is CSVTPAGQILREQYF. Written as DNA, the CDR3 is TGCAGTGTTACTCCCGCGGGACAGATACTTCGCGAGCAGTACTTC.